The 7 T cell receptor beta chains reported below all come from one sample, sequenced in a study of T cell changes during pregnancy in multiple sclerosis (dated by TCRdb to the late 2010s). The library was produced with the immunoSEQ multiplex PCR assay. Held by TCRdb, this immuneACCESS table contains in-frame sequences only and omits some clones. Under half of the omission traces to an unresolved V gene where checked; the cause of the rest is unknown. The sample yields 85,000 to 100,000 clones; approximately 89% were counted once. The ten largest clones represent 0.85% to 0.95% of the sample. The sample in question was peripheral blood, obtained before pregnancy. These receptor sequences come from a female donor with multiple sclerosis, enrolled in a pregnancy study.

The CDR3 is CASSLVGTGNEKLFF. The CDR3 DNA is TGCGCCAGCAGCTTGGTTGGGACAGGGAATGAAAAACTGTTTTTT. This chain connects TRBV5-1 to TRBJ1-4; 9 bases align to TRBD1. The CDR3 is made up of 15 amino acids. Trimming at V came to 0 bases and at J to 5 bases, leaving 2 bases not matched to a gene. Germline assignment: CDR1 SGHRS and CDR2 YFSETQ. The full variable domain, with the rest looked up from reference TRBV5-1 and TRBJ1-4, is KAGVTQTPRYLIKTRGQQVTLSCSPISGHRSVSWYQQTPGQGLQFLFEYFSETQRNKGNFPGRFSGRQFSNSRSEMNVSTLELGDSALYLCASSLVGTGNEKLFFGSGTQLSVL.

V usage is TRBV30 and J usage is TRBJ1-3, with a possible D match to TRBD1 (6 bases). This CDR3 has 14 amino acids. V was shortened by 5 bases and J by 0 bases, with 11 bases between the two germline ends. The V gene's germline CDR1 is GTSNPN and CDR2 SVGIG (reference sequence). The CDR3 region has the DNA TGTGCCTGGCAAACAGGGAACTCTGGAAACACCATATATTTT. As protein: CAWQTGNSGNTIYF.

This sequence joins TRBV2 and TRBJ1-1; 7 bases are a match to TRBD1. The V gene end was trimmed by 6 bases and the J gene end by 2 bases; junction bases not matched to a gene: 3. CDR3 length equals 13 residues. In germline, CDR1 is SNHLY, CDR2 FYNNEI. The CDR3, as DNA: TGTGCCAGCAGGACAGGGCGAAACACTGAAGCTTTCTTT. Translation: CASRTGRNTEAFF.

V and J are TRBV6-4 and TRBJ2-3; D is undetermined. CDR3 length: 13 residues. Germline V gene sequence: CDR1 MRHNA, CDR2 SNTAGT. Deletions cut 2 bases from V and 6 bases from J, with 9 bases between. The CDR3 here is CASSDPYSDTQYF. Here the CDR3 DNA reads TGTGCCAGCAGTGACCCTTATAGCGATACGCAGTATTTT.

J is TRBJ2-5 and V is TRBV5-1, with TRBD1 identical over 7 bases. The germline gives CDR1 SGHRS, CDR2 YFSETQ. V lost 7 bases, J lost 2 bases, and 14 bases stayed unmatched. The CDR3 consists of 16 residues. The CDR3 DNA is TGCGCCAGCGTAACAGGGGACATGCTCCGACAAGAGACCCAGTACTTC. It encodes CASVTGDMLRQETQYF.

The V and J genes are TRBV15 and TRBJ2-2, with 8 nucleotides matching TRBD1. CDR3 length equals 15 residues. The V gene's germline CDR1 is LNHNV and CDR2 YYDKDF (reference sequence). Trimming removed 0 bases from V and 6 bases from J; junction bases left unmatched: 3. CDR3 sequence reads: CATSRDPQGAGELFF. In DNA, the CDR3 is TGTGCCACCAGCAGAGACCCACAGGGGGCCGGGGAGCTGTTTTTT.

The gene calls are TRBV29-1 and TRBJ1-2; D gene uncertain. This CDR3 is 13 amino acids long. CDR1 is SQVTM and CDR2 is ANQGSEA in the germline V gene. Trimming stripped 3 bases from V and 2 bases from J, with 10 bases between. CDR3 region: CSVDSPGNYGYTF. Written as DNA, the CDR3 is TGCAGCGTTGATAGTCCAGGCAACTATGGCTACACCTTC.